Listed below are T cell receptor beta chains from one sample, sequenced in a study of blood T cell repertoires in COVID-19. The method was immunoSEQ multiplex PCR; TCRdb's version includes in-frame clones alone and lacks a portion of them. The sample has 200,000 to 250,000 clones; roughly 84% are singletons. Specimen: peripheral blood. Source of these receptors: a man in his forties or fifties with active or convalescent COVID-19. CDR3s include the opening cysteine and the closing phenylalanine or tryptophan. Fields, in order: D gene, V gene, J gene, clone size, CDR3 protein, CDR3 DNA. D genes are given only for firm matches. Clone sizes are given selectively: once, few, many, or a class where the clone is expanded.

D: .
V: TRBV20-1
J: TRBJ1-2
size: .
CDR3: CSASLQGGGYTF
DNA: TGCAGTGCTAGTCTCCAGGGAGGTGGCTACACCTTC

D: .
V: TRBV7-3
J: TRBJ2-3
size: .
CDR3: CASSLGRGTDTQYF
DNA: TGTGCCAGCAGCCTAGGTCGGGGCACAGATACGCAGTATTTT

D: .
V: TRBV5-1
J: TRBJ1-6
size: once
CDR3: CASSTQGNNSPLHF
DNA: TGCGCCAGCTCAACTCAGGGAAATAATTCACCCCTCCACTTT

D: TRBD1
V: TRBV29-1
J: TRBJ1-3
size: .
CDR3: CSVTGVSGNTIYF
DNA: TGCAGCGTAACAGGGGTGTCTGGAAACACCATATATTTT

D: .
V: TRBV9
J: TRBJ2-5
size: .
CDR3: CASSLEGGLSQTQYF
DNA: TGTGCCAGCAGCCTCGAGGGAGGACTTTCACAGACCCAGTACTTC

D: TRBD2
V: TRBV7-8
J: TRBJ2-5
size: .
CDR3: CASSSRLAGGLKGETQYF
DNA: TGTGCCAGCAGCTCCCGACTAGCGGGGGGCCTTAAGGGAGAGACCCAGTACTTC

D: TRBD2
V: TRBV9
J: TRBJ2-1
size: .
CDR3: CASSAGRGYNEQFF
DNA: TGTGCCAGCAGCGCCGGGCGGGGGTACAATGAGCAGTTCTTC

D: TRBD1
V: TRBV7-2
J: TRBJ2-1
size: .
CDR3: CASSLMTGYNEQFF
DNA: TGTGCCAGCAGCTTAATGACAGGGTACAATGAGCAGTTCTTC

D: TRBD1
V: TRBV18
J: TRBJ1-3
size: .
CDR3: CASSLLDRGVSGNTIYF
DNA: TGTGCCAGCTCACTCCTCGACAGGGGGGTCTCTGGAAACACCATATATTTT

D: .
V: TRBV29-1
J: TRBJ1-3
size: once
CDR3: CSAHTGTGNTIYF
DNA: TGCAGCGCTCATACAGGGACTGGAAACACCATATATTTT

D: .
V: TRBV5-4
J: TRBJ1-2
size: many
CDR3: CASSPGRGYGYTF
DNA: TGTGCCAGCAGCCCGGGGAGGGGTTATGGCTACACCTTC

D: TRBD1
V: TRBV7-9
J: TRBJ1-2
size: .
CDR3: CASSLDRGKDGYTF
DNA: TGTGCCAGCAGCTTAGACAGGGGGAAGGATGGCTACACCTTC

D: TRBD2
V: TRBV11-1
J: TRBJ2-1
size: .
CDR3: CASSLTSANNEQFF
DNA: TGTGCCAGCAGCCTGACTAGCGCGAACAATGAGCAGTTCTTC

D: .
V: TRBV5-5
J: TRBJ1-1
size: .
CDR3: CASSLASGLREAFF
DNA: TGTGCCAGCAGCTTGGCCTCGGGACTTCGGGAAGCTTTCTTT

D: .
V: TRBV5-4
J: TRBJ1-6
size: once
CDR3: CASSLEEGRGSPLHF
DNA: TGTGCCAGCAGCTTGGAGGAGGGTCGGGGATCACCCCTCCACTTT

D: .
V: TRBV29-1
J: TRBJ1-5
size: .
CDR3: CSVSTGRGNQPQHF
DNA: TGCAGCGTCTCGACGGGCAGGGGAAATCAGCCCCAGCATTTT

D: TRBD1
V: TRBV18
J: TRBJ1-2
size: .
CDR3: CASSPTGKGGNYGYTF
DNA: TGTGCCAGCTCTCCGACAGGGAAAGGTGGCAACTATGGCTACACCTTC

D: .
V: TRBV7-3
J: TRBJ1-1
size: .
CDR3: CASSLGGAATEAFF
DNA: TGTGCCAGCAGCTTAGGGGGCGCGGCCACTGAAGCTTTCTTT

D: .
V: TRBV29-1
J: TRBJ2-3
size: .
CDR3: CSVEGRGRPDTQYF
DNA: TGCAGCGTTGAAGGGCGGGGGCGGCCAGATACGCAGTATTTT

D: .
V: TRBV2
J: TRBJ2-1
size: .
CDR3: CASSEDSVNEQFF
DNA: TGTGCCAGCAGTGAAGATTCCGTTAATGAGCAGTTCTTC

D: .
V: TRBV4-3
J: TRBJ2-7
size: .
CDR3: CASSQGSGVGYEQYF
DNA: TGCGCCAGCAGCCAAGGATCAGGGGTGGGCTACGAGCAGTACTTC

D: TRBD2
V: TRBV7-2
J: TRBJ2-3
size: .
CDR3: CASSLVREADTQYF
DNA: TGTGCCAGCAGCTTAGTGCGGGAGGCAGATACGCAGTATTTT

D: .
V: TRBV19
J: TRBJ2-3
size: .
CDR3: CASSTTGYTDTQYF
DNA: TGTGCCAGTAGTACCACAGGGTACACAGATACGCAGTATTTT

D: TRBD1
V: TRBV2
J: TRBJ2-5
size: .
CDR3: CASSDRGSQETQYF
DNA: TGTGCCAGCAGTGACAGGGGGAGCCAAGAGACCCAGTACTTC

D: TRBD2
V: TRBV29-1
J: TRBJ2-3
size: .
CDR3: CRLSGGPLHREDTQYF
DNA: TGCAGGCTCAGCGGGGGGCCCCTTCACCGAGAGGATACGCAGTATTTT

D: .
V: TRBV7-8
J: TRBJ1-4
size: few
CDR3: CASSPTTEATNEKLFF
DNA: TGTGCCAGCAGCCCTACGACCGAGGCAACTAATGAAAAACTGTTTTTT

D: .
V: TRBV29-1
J: TRBJ1-1
size: few
CDR3: CSVAAENTEAFF
DNA: TGCAGCGTCGCGGCTGAGAACACTGAAGCTTTCTTT

D: TRBD2
V: TRBV29-1
J: TRBJ2-1
size: .
CDR3: CSVASSGGSNEQFF
DNA: TGCAGCGTTGCTTCTAGCGGGGGGAGTAATGAGCAGTTCTTC

D: .
V: TRBV14
J: TRBJ1-3
size: .
CDR3: CASSSPMKQGSGSNTIYF
DNA: TGTGCCAGCAGCAGCCCCATGAAACAGGGATCGGGTTCAAACACCATATATTTT

D: .
V: TRBV5-1
J: TRBJ2-1
size: .
CDR3: CASSLEGRGWGNEQFF
DNA: TGCGCCAGCAGCTTGGAAGGTAGGGGGTGGGGCAATGAGCAGTTCTTC

D: .
V: TRBV6-2/TRBV6-3
J: TRBJ2-1
size: .
CDR3: CASSYYGQYYNEQFF
DNA: TGTGCCAGCAGTTATTATGGACAGTACTACAATGAGCAGTTCTTC

D: TRBD2
V: TRBV30
J: TRBJ2-3
size: once
CDR3: CAWSVRGADTQYF
DNA: TGTGCCTGGAGTGTACGGGGGGCAGATACGCAGTATTTT